This record covers a single TCR beta chain. The authors ran a second PCR of 7 to 11 cycles using a sample-barcoded 5' primer and a J-beta primer mix. TCRdb re-called the 5' RACE reads with MiXCR, one entry per CDR3 protein. The sample includes about 940,000 distinct CDR3 sequences, 40% to 60% of them seen just once. Looked up from germline, CDR1 is KGHSH and CDR2 is LQKENI. This CDR3 region has 15 residues. V shed 4 bases and J shed 2 bases, with 13 bases lying between them. The data originate from a study of blood T cells in healthy people across ages. Donor samples were obtained from healthy Caucasian individuals from Russia, aged about 6 to 95. No fewer than 6 million PBMCs went into each sample.

The rearrangement uses TRBV18 and TRBJ2-3; D remains ambiguous. Specimen: blood. This TCR came from a man younger than 40 in good health. The CDR3 region has the DNA TGTGCCAGCTCACGGGTTGGCGGCTTCACAGATACGCAGTATTTT. Translation: CASSRVGGFTDTQYF.